Described below is a single T cell receptor (beta chain) sequence and its context. This sample is drawn from a study of shared clonotypes between healthy human individuals. Each PCR replicate from the sorted subsets contained about 200 ng DNA, which is about 30,000 T cell genomes. Produced via immunoSEQ multiplex PCR; TCRdb's table is partial and in-frame only. The table includes more than 2,000,000 clones, more than 90% detected once. Germline CDR1 and CDR2: SQVTM and ANQGSEA. Trimming removed 3 bases from V and 1 base from J, with 10 bases in between. This CDR3 is built from 14 residues. The sample comprised naive CD4+ T cells sorted from blood. Indicated subset: CD45RA+ positively selected. The TCR comes from a man between 18 and 29 years old in good health. This chain connects TRBV29-1 to TRBJ2-1; D not certain. The CDR3 nucleotides read TGCAGCGTTGAGACCCCTCCTTCCTACAATGAGCAGTTCTTC. Translated, it gives CSVETPPSYNEQFF.